The 32 T cell receptor beta chains presented below share a single source sample, sequenced in a study of T cell repertoires in cytomegalovirus infection. TCRdb independently ran MiXCR on the reads; one entry per CDR3 protein. This table has about 310,000 distinct CDR3 sequences, approximately 25% appearing once. What these receptors recognize is not known. Material: cultured PBMCs, obtained from culture after CMV antigen stimulation. The receptors here all came from a human donor in good health (CMV status not recorded). Some clones in this sample may be carry-over from other donors' samples.

This clonotype was counted between two and nine times. CDR3 loop: CASRRTMGEQYV. For the CDR3, the DNA is TGTGCCAGCAGAAGGACCATGGGTGAGCAGTACGTC. The genes are TRBV6-2 or TRBV6-3 and TRBJ2-7; D remains unclear. Germline loops: CDR1 MNHEY, CDR2 SVGEGT. CDR3 size: 12 residues. V lost 6 bases, J lost 7 bases, and 13 bases lay in between.

This clonotype was detected a few times. The chain has TRBV20-1 and TRBJ1-3; D not resolved. The CDR3 runs to 13 residues. Germline lookup yields CDR1 DFQATT and CDR2 SNEGSKA (reference sequence). Trimming left V 0 bases short and J 4 bases short, with 7 bases between. As DNA, the CDR3 is TGCAGTGCTAGAGATCCGGGAGGAAACACCATATATTTT. Its protein is CSARDPGGNTIYF.

This clonotype was observed at least ten times. The rearrangement joins TRBV7-9 to TRBJ1-5; D remains ambiguous. V was trimmed by 1 base and J by 3 bases, leaving 13 bases between them. There are 16 residues in the CDR3. Germline CDR1 reads SEHNR; CDR2 reads FQNEAQ (reference sequence). This CDR3 is CASSLDSRVNNQPQHF. CDR3 DNA sequence: TGTGCCAGCAGCTTAGATAGTCGGGTGAACAATCAGCCCCAGCATTTT.

This clonotype was counted between two and nine times. The chain employs TRBV5-1 and TRBJ2-3; 8 bases match TRBD2. Germline V gene lookup returns CDR1 SGHRS and CDR2 YFSETQ. This CDR3 region has 16 residues. Trimming cost V 4 bases and J 4 bases; bases outside gene matches: 11. CDR3 amino acids: CASSRKTGGGADTQYF. CDR3 DNA: TGCGCCAGCAGCCGCAAGACGGGGGGGGGGGCAGATACGCAGTATTTT. The variable domain in full, with the rest retrieved from reference TRBV5-1 and TRBJ2-3, is KAGVTQTPRYLIKTRGQQVTLSCSPISGHRSVSWYQQTPGQGLQFLFEYFSETQRNKGNFPGRFSGRQFSNSRSEMNVSTLELGDSALYLCASSRKTGGGADTQYFGPGTRLTVL.

The chain has TRBV20-1 and TRBJ2-7; possibly TRBD2 for D (5 bases). The germline CDR1 and CDR2 sequences are DFQATT and SNEGSKA (reference sequence). The CDR3 is made up of 15 amino acids. V lost 1 base and J lost 3, with 16 bases in between. CDR3 sequence reads: CSARVDYGSYYEQYF. The CDR3 coding sequence is TGCAGTGCTAGAGTTGACTACGGGTCCTACTACGAGCAGTACTTC.

The rearrangement joins TRBV6-1 to TRBJ2-1; 11 nucleotides align to TRBD1. Germline V CDR1 and CDR2: MNHNS, SASEGT. This CDR3 region has 15 residues. V gave up 6 bases and J gave up 4 bases; unmatched junction bases: 5. DNA of the CDR3: TGTGCCAGCAGCGCGGACAGGGGGCCATACAATGAGCAGTTCTTC. Its protein product is CASSADRGPYNEQFF.

This chain connects TRBV28 to TRBJ2-5, with D perhaps matching TRBD2 (5 bases). Trimming pared 6 bases from V and 5 bases from J, leaving 16 bases between. The CDR3 loop spans 14 amino acids. Germline V gene sequence: CDR1 MDHEN, CDR2 SYDVKM. CDR3 DNA: TGTGCCAGCAGCAGCCTAGCTCCTGGGGAGACCCAGTACTTC. It encodes CASSSLAPGETQYF.

This clonotype was seen a handful of times. V and J are TRBV7-3 and TRBJ2-3, with TRBD2 matching 7 bases. The trim removed 1 base at V and 6 bases at J, leaving 10 bases unmatched. Looked up from germline, CDR1 is SGHTA and CDR2 is FQGTGA. The CDR3 loop spans 16 amino acids. The CDR3 here is CASSLRVGGPADTQYF. In DNA form, the CDR3 reads TGTGCCAGCAGCTTAAGGGTGGGAGGGCCGGCGGATACGCAGTATTTT.

This clonotype has a handful of counts. The V call is TRBV28, the J call TRBJ1-2; the match to TRBD1 covers 7 bases. This CDR3 spans 17 amino acids. The V and J ends lost 4 bases and 0 bases, in that order; junction bases with no gene match: 11. The V gene's germline CDR1 is MDHEN and CDR2 SYDVKM. In DNA, the CDR3 is TGTGCCAGCAGTTCGGCCGGGACAGACTTAGCTAACTATGGCTACACCTTC. This codes for CASSSAGTDLANYGYTF.

In this sample, this clonotype turned up a few times. The rearrangement joins TRBV7-2 to TRBJ2-5, with 8 bases matching TRBD1. The length of the CDR3 is 15 residues. J lost 5 bases, V lost 2 bases, and 7 bases had no gene match. Germline values: CDR1 SGHTA, CDR2 FQGNSA. CDR3 protein: CASSLPQGAGETQYF. The CDR3 region has the DNA TGTGCCAGCAGCTTACCCCAGGGGGCTGGTGAGACCCAGTACTTC.

This chain connects TRBV29-1 to TRBJ2-3; D gene ambiguous. The CDR3 totals 11 residues. Germline V gives CDR1 SQVTM, CDR2 ANQGSEA. V was cut by 5 bases and J by 3 bases, with 6 bases left in between. This CDR3 is CSVLVTDTQYF. CDR3 sequence (DNA): TGCAGCGTTCTAGTAACAGATACGCAGTATTTT.

V and J are TRBV7-4 and TRBJ1-1; a weak D match, TRBD1 (6 bases). Germline lookup yields CDR1 SGHVT and CDR2 SQSDAQ. The CDR3 consists of 16 residues. The V end was cut by 0 bases, the J end by 3 bases, with 14 bases between. This CDR3 is CASSLATGSGDTEAFF. The CDR3 bases are TGTGCCAGCAGCTTAGCTACAGGGTCGGGGGACACTGAAGCTTTCTTT.

This clonotype has a count of ten or more. The J gene is TRBJ2-1, the V gene TRBV7-2; D is possibly TRBD1 (5 bases). Germline values: CDR1 SGHTA, CDR2 FQGNSA. Trimming removed 3 bases from V and 5 bases from J, with 8 bases in between. The CDR3 length is 13 residues. For the CDR3, the DNA is TGTGCCAGCAGCTTGCTGGGGCACAATGAGCAGTTCTTC. It is translated as CASSLLGHNEQFF.

This clonotype was seen a single time. This chain links TRBV24-1 with TRBJ2-4; TRBD2 aligns across 11 bases. From germline, CDR1 is KGHDR and CDR2 SFDVKD. This CDR3 is built from 14 residues. V lost 3 bases to trimming and J lost 9 bases; unmatched junction nucleotides: 3. CDR3 nucleotides: TGTGCCACCAGTGATATAACTAGCGGGGGCATTCAGTACTTC. It translates to CATSDITSGGIQYF.

This clonotype has only a few counts. The chain uses TRBV6-2 or TRBV6-3 and TRBJ1-1; D gene unclear. CDR1 and CDR2 from the germline V gene are MNHEY and SVGEGT. The V gene lost 0 bases and the J gene lost 0 bases, with 11 bases spanning the gap. This CDR3 contains 16 residues. The CDR3 coding sequence is TGTGCCAGCAGTTACTCGAGGCTGATCATGAACACTGAAGCTTTCTTT. It yields the protein CASSYSRLIMNTEAFF.

The sample holds a few counts of this clonotype. This chain connects TRBV20-1 to TRBJ2-7; the D gene could be TRBD1 or TRBD2 (5 bases each). The CDR3 extends over 15 amino acids. Trimming left V 1 base short and J 2 bases short, with 15 bases between. Germline V lookup: CDR1 DFQATT, CDR2 SNEGSKA (reference sequence). In DNA form, the CDR3 reads TGCAGTGCTAGAGGGGGACGGATTCTCCCCTACGAGCAGTACTTC. This translates into CSARGGRILPYEQYF.

This clonotype was observed at least ten times. CDR3 sequence reads: CASSVPGSNTGELFF. The DNA of the CDR3 is TGTGCCAGCAGCGTTCCGGGTTCGAACACCGGGGAGCTGTTTTTT. The rearrangement uses TRBV11-2 and TRBJ2-2, with D hard to call. CDR3 length equals 15 residues. V lost 5 bases and J lost 0, with 10 bases in between. Germline loops: CDR1 SGHAT, CDR2 FQNNGV.

The V and J genes are TRBV14 and TRBJ1-4; 9 positions match TRBD1. With 6 bases clipped from V and 6 bases from J, the junction kept 8 bases outside the gene matches. CDR1 SGHDN and CDR2 FVKESK come from the germline V gene. The CDR3 is 15 amino acids. Here the CDR3 DNA reads TGTGCCAGCAGTCACAGGGGGCTCATGGATGAAAAACTGTTTTTT. Its protein product is CASSHRGLMDEKLFF.

The chain is built from TRBV7-6 and TRBJ1-1; D is uncertain. Looked up from germline, CDR1 is SGHVS and CDR2 is FNYEAQ. V was shortened by 1 base and J by 4 bases, with 7 bases between the two germline ends. The CDR3 spans 13 residues. DNA for the CDR3: TGTGCCAGCAGCTTAGGCACTTCCACTGAAGCTTTCTTT. It translates to CASSLGTSTEAFF. The full variable domain, its missing parts supplied by reference TRBV7-6 and TRBJ1-1, is GAGVSQSPRYKVTKRGQDVALRCDPISGHVSLYWYRQALGQGPEFLTYFNYEAQQDKSGLPNDRFSAERPEGSISTLTIQRTEQRDSAMYRCASSLGTSTEAFFGQGTRLTVV.

Many counts were recorded for this clonotype. The chain uses TRBV7-8 and TRBJ2-3; 7 nucleotides line up with TRBD1. Germline V gene lookup returns CDR1 SGHVS and CDR2 FQNEAQ. The length of the CDR3 is 15 residues. With 8 bases clipped from V and 3 bases from J, the junction kept 11 bases outside the gene matches. The CDR3 DNA reads as TGTGCCAGCCGGCGCCACAGGGGAATAACAGATACGCAGTATTTT. Its protein is CASRRHRGITDTQYF.

The chain combines TRBV6-2 or TRBV6-3 with TRBJ2-1; D unresolved. Trimming stripped 7 bases from V and 4 bases from J, with 17 bases between. The CDR3 has 15 amino acids. CDR1 and CDR2 (germline): MNHEY, SVGEGT. The CDR3 DNA reads as TGTGCCAGCAAGGTGAGAAAAAGAGGATACAATGAGCAGTTCTTC. Translating gives CASKVRKRGYNEQFF.

This chain uses TRBV6-2 or TRBV6-3 with TRBJ2-7; TRBD2 aligns across 7 bases. The V gene's germline CDR1 is MNHEY and CDR2 SVGEGT. The CDR3 covers 16 residues. V lost 4 bases to trimming and J lost 3 bases; unmatched junction nucleotides: 12. CDR3 DNA: TGTGCCAGCAGTTTCGGAGCGGGACGGGACTACTACGAGCAGTACTTC. Amino acids: CASSFGAGRDYYEQYF.

The chain employs TRBV4-3 and TRBJ2-1, with TRBD1 matching over 8 bases. In germline, CDR1 is LGHNA, CDR2 YSLEER. The CDR3 sequence is 14 residues long. V gave up 4 bases and J gave up 7 bases; unmatched junction bases: 6. DNA of the CDR3: TGCGCCAGCAGCCCGGGACAGGATTTGAATGAGCAGTTCTTC. The encoded protein is CASSPGQDLNEQFF.

The CDR3 is CASSGSGRAYNEQFF. The CDR3 DNA reads TGTGCCAGCAGCGGGAGCGGGAGGGCCTACAATGAGCAGTTCTTC. The rearrangement uses TRBV7-8 and TRBJ2-1; 10 nucleotides align to TRBD2. Germline loops: CDR1 SGHVS, CDR2 FQNEAQ. The CDR3 sequence is 15 residues long. V dropped 5 bases and J dropped 2; count of bases not matched to a gene: 3.

This clonotype has a handful of counts. V and J are TRBV20-1 and TRBJ2-3, with 9 bases matching TRBD2. Looked up from germline, CDR1 is DFQATT and CDR2 is SNEGSKA (reference sequence). This CDR3 is built from 13 residues. J was trimmed by 6 bases and V by 5 bases; bases with no gene match: 6. CDR3 sequence (DNA): TGCAGTGCTCTTAGCGGGAGTTCTGATACGCAGTATTTT. This translates into CSALSGSSDTQYF.

The rearrangement links TRBV19 to TRBJ1-1; 9 bases align to TRBD1. The CDR3 extends over 13 amino acids. Germline CDR1 and CDR2: LNHDA and SQIVND (reference sequence). J gave up 4 bases and V 10 bases, and 7 bases lay outside the gene matches. The CDR3 region is CATTTGGFTEAFF. The DNA of the CDR3 is TGTGCCACCACGACAGGGGGTTTCACTGAAGCTTTCTTT.

V is TRBV7-2 and J is TRBJ2-1; D gene unclear. Trimming removed 1 base at V and 13 bases at J, with 5 bases between. CDR1 and CDR2 (germline): SGHTA, FQGNSA. CDR3 length: 10 residues. CDR3 sequence reads: CASSLEIQFF. In nucleotides, the CDR3 is TGTGCCAGCAGCTTAGAAATTCAGTTCTTC.

This clonotype occurred a few times. The chain combines TRBV7-2 with TRBJ2-4; D unclear. CDR1 is SGHTA and CDR2 is FQGNSA in the germline V gene. Trimming took 5 bases from V and 3 from J, leaving 14 bases between them. The CDR3 contains 15 residues. CDR3 amino acids: CASSRSKWGKNIQYF. The CDR3, as DNA: TGTGCCAGCAGCCGATCCAAGTGGGGCAAAAACATTCAGTACTTC.

This clonotype showed up many times. The chain joins TRBV7-9 to TRBJ2-3; a weak D match, TRBD1 (6 bases). The V gene's germline CDR1 is SEHNR and CDR2 FQNEAQ (reference sequence). Trimming removed 1 base at V and 3 bases at J, with 17 bases between. The CDR3 is 17 residues long. CDR3 DNA sequence: TGTGCCAGCAGCTTAGTTTTGGGGGCATACGGTACAGATACGCAGTATTTT. It specifies CASSLVLGAYGTDTQYF.

The chain employs TRBV6-1 and TRBJ2-1; a weak D match, TRBD2 (7 bases). V gave up 5 bases and J gave up 3 bases, with 20 bases separating them. The CDR3 contains 17 residues. Germline V lookup: CDR1 MNHNS, CDR2 SASEGT. Written as DNA, the CDR3 is TGTGCCAGCAGTCCCCGGGGGGCGGGAGTTCTCTACAATGAGCAGTTCTTC. This sequence encodes CASSPRGAGVLYNEQFF.

The rearrangement links TRBV5-4 to TRBJ2-7; TRBD2 agrees at 14 bases. Germline loops: CDR1 SGHNT, CDR2 YYREEE (reference sequence). The CDR3 is made up of 17 amino acids. With 3 bases clipped from V and 6 bases from J, the junction kept 11 bases outside the gene matches. The CDR3 DNA sequence: TGTGCCAGCAGCTGGGGGACTAGCGGGAGTTTACTGGGCGAGCAGTACTTC. Protein product: CASSWGTSGSLLGEQYF.

The genes are TRBV6-2 or TRBV6-3 and TRBJ1-1; the D is unclear. The CDR3 has 14 amino acids. Trimming shortened V by 0 bases and J by 2 bases, and 7 bases separated the two germline ends. Germline values: CDR1 MNHEY, CDR2 SVGEGT. DNA for the CDR3: TGTGCCAGCAGTTACTCCGACATCAACACTGAAGCTTTCTTT. This gives the protein CASSYSDINTEAFF.